These T cell receptor beta chains were read from a single sample in a study of blood T cells in healthy people across ages. TCRdb passed the 5' RACE reads through MiXCR, listing each CDR3 protein once. The sample yields more than 650,000 distinct CDR3 sequences, 22% seen once. The sample consisted of blood. The receptors shown here come from a man between 65 and 80 years old in good health. Each CDR3 is given with its conserved first and last residue. Fields, in order: D gene, J gene, V gene, clone size, CDR3 protein, CDR3 DNA. A D gene is named only where the DNA matches it firmly. A row's size may be missing; if present it is once, few, many or a size class.

. TRBJ1-2 TRBV20-1 . CSAPRPSGYTF TGCAGTGCACCACGGCCCTCTGGCTACACCTTC
. TRBJ1-4 TRBV4-2 many CASSQGLVRGSNEKLFF TGTGCCAGCAGCCAAGGTTTAGTACGGGGATCTAATGAAAAACTGTTTTTT
. TRBJ1-5 TRBV5-5 . CASSLEWENQPQHF TGTGCCAGCAGCTTGGAGTGGGAAAATCAGCCCCAGCATTTT
TRBD1 TRBJ2-3 TRBV24-1 many CATSDRTGPTDTQYF TGTGCCACCAGTGACCGGACAGGGCCGACAGATACGCAGTATTTT
TRBD2 TRBJ2-3 TRBV29-1 few CSVRRLAGVRVTDTQYF TGCAGCGTTAGGAGACTAGCGGGAGTAAGGGTCACAGATACGCAGTATTTT
. TRBJ2-6 TRBV24-1 few CAIKRSSGANVLTF TGTGCCATCAAACGTAGCTCTGGGGCCAACGTCCTGACTTTC
. TRBJ2-3 TRBV4-3 . CASSQLGYTDTQYF TGCGCCAGCAGCCAATTGGGGTACACAGATACGCAGTATTTT
. TRBJ2-7 TRBV12-3/TRBV12-4 few CASSFGGMGYEQYF TGTGCCAGCAGTTTCGGGGGAATGGGTTACGAGCAGTACTTC
. TRBJ1-1 TRBV7-9 . CASSKGHMNTEAFF TGTGCCAGCAGCAAGGGACACATGAACACTGAAGCTTTCTTT
. TRBJ2-1 TRBV2 . CASGGFPYNEQFF TGTGCCAGCGGCGGGTTCCCCTACAATGAGCAGTTCTTC
TRBD1 TRBJ1-2 TRBV14 few CASSPRTGLNGYTF TGTGCCAGCAGCCCCCGGACAGGGCTTAATGGCTACACCTTC